This TCR beta chain was identified in a study of blood T cell repertoires in COVID-19. The CDR3 consists of 15 residues. J lost 0 bases, V lost 0 bases, and 1 base had no gene match. CDR1 is LGHNA, CDR2 YNFKEQ, per germline. Clones were read by immunoSEQ multiplex PCR, and TCRdb kept only the in-frame ones, dropping some. The sample lists about 73,000 clones, more than 70% occurring once. This clone was seen at least ten times. V and J are TRBV4-2 and TRBJ2-7; 8 bases fit TRBD2. The clonotype comes from a man in his sixties or seventies with COVID-19, enrolled during active disease. The source material was peripheral blood. The chain's CDR3 is CASSQETSGSYEQYF. CDR3 sequence (DNA): TGTGCCAGCAGCCAAGAAACTAGCGGCTCCTACGAGCAGTACTTC.